Included here is one TCR beta chain sequence, with context. Antigen unknown. Germline V gene data show CDR1 as SGHAT and CDR2 as FQNNGV. This CDR3 region has 16 residues. The V end lost 3 bases, the J end lost 2 bases, and 15 bases lay between the germline ends. The sample comes from a study of CD8+ T cells in alopecia areata. Points from the study as a whole: It was observed that many expanded lesional clones persisted in scalp and blood during tofacitinib.

The treatment: oral pan-JAK inhibitor, 5-10 mg twice daily. In alopecia areata patients, both lesional scalp punch biopsies and peripheral blood were collected. Following RNA extraction, reverse transcription yielded cDNA that acted as the sequencing template. TCRdb keeps only in-frame clones here, not all; method: immunoSEQ multiplex PCR. The top ten hold roughly 13% of the sample, which has 150,000 to 200,000 clones, about 60% seen once. This receptor was obtained from a human donor with alopecia areata. The J gene is TRBJ2-3, the V gene TRBV11-2; TRBD1 might be the D (6 bases). Sequences were derived from CD8+ T cells sorted from blood, sampled at week 24, from a patient treated with tofacitinib. The CDR3 DNA sequence: TGTGCCAGCAGCTTCACAGGGTACATGGCCACAGATACGCAGTATTTT. Protein sequence: CASSFTGYMATDTQYF.